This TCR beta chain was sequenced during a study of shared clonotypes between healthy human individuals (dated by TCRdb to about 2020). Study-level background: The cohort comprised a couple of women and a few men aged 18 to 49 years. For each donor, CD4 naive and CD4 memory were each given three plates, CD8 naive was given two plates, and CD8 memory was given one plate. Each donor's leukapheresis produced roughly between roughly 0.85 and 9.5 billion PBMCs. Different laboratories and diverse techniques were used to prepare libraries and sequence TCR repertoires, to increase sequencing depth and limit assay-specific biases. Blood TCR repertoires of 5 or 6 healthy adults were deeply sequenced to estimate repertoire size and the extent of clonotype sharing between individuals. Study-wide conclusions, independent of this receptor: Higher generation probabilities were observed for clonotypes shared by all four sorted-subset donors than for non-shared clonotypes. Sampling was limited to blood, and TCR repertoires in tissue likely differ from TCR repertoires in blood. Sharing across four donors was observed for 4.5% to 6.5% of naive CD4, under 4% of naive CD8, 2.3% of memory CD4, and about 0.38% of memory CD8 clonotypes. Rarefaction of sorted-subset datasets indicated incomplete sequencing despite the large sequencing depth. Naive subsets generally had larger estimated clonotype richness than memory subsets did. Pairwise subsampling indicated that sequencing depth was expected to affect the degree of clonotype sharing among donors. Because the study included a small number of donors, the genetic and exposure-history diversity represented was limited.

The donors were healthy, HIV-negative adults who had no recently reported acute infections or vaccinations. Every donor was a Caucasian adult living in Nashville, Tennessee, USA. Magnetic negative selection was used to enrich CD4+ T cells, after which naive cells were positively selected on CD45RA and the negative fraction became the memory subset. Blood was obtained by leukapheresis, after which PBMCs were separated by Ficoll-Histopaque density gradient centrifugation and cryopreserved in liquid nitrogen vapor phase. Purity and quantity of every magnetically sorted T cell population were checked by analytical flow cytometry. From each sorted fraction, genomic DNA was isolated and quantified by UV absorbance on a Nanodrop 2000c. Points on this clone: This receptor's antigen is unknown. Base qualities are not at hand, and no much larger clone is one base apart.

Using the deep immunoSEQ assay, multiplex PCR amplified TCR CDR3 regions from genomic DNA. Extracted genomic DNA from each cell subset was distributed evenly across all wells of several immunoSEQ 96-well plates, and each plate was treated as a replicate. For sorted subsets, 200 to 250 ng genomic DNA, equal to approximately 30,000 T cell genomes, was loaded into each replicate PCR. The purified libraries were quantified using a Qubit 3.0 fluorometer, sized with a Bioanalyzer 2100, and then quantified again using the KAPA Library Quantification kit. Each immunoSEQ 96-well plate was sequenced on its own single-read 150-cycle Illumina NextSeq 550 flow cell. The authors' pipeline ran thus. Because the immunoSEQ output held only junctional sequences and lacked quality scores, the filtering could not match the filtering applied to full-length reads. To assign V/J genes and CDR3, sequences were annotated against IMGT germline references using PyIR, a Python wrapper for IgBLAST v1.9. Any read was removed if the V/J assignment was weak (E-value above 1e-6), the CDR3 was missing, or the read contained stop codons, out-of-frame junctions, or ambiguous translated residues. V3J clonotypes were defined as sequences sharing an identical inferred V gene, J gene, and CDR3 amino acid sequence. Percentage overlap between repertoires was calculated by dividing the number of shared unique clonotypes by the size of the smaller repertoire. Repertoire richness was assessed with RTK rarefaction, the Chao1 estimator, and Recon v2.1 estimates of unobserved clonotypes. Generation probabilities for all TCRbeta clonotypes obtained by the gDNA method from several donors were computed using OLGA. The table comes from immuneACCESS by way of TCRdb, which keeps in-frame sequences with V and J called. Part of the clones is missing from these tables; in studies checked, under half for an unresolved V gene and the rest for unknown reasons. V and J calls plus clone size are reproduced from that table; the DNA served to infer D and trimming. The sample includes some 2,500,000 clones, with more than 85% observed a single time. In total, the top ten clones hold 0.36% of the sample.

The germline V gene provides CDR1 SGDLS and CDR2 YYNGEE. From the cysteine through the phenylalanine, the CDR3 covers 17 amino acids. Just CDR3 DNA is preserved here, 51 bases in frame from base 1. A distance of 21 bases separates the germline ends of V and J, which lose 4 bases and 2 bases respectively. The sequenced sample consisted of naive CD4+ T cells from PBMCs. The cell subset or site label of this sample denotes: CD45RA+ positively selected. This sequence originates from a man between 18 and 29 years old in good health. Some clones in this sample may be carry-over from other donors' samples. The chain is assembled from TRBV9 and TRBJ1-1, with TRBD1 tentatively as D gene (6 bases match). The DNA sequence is TGTGCCAGCAGCCCTCAACCCCTAACAGGGACCAACACTGAAGCTTTCTTT. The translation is CASSPQPLTGTNTEAFF.